The 4 T cell receptor beta chains below come from one sample, sequenced in a study of shared clonotypes between healthy human individuals. Produced via immunoSEQ multiplex PCR; TCRdb's table is partial and in-frame only. This table has over a million clones, under 80% appearing once. The specimen sequenced was memory CD4+ T cells sorted from blood. Subset meaning: CD45RA-negative fraction. The origin of the receptors is a man aged 18 to 30 in good health.

The V gene is TRBV5-4, the J gene TRBJ2-3; D gene ambiguous. V was pared by 2 bases and J by 0 bases, with 7 bases between. The CDR3 is 14 residues long. From germline, CDR1 is SGHNT and CDR2 YYREEE (reference sequence). This CDR3 is CASSLTGSTDTQYF. For the CDR3, the DNA is TGTGCCAGCAGCTTAACTGGAAGCACAGATACGCAGTATTTT. Looking up the rest from reference TRBV5-4 and TRBJ2-3 gives the full variable domain: ETGVTQSPTHLIKTRGQQVTLRCSSQSGHNTVSWYQQALGQGPQFIFQYYREEENGRGNFPPRFSGLQFPNYSSELNVNALELDDSALYLCASSLTGSTDTQYFGPGTRLTVL.

The sample holds a few counts of this clone. The V gene is TRBV13, the J gene TRBJ2-3; D not resolved. The CDR3 is made up of 16 amino acids. The germline gives CDR1 PRHDT, CDR2 FYEKMQ (reference sequence). Trimming took 1 base from V and 6 from J, leaving 17 bases between them. CDR3 region: CASSLEAAYGLDTQYF. DNA for the CDR3: TGTGCCAGCAGCTTAGAGGCAGCTTATGGATTGGATACGCAGTATTTT.

The rearrangement links TRBV5-6 to TRBJ2-2; D is undetermined. Germline CDR1 SGHDT, CDR2 YYEEEE. Trimming removed 0 bases at V and 4 bases at J, with 7 bases between. The CDR3 sequence is 14 residues long. The CDR3 loop reads CASSLAVPTGELFF. CDR3 DNA: TGTGCCAGCAGCTTGGCCGTTCCCACCGGGGAGCTGTTTTTT. Full variable domain (missing parts from reference TRBV5-6 and TRBJ2-2): DAGVTQSPTHLIKTRGQQVTLRCSPKSGHDTVSWYQQALGQGPQFIFQYYEEEERQRGNFPDRFSGHQFPNYSSELNVNALLLGDSALYLCASSLAVPTGELFFGEGSRLTVL.

This clone appeared a few times. The chain combines TRBV28 with TRBJ2-7; TRBD1 aligns across 7 bases. The CDR3 consists of 16 residues. Per the germline V gene, CDR1 is MDHEN and CDR2 is SYDVKM. V lost 4 bases to trimming and J lost 0 bases; unmatched junction nucleotides: 9. The CDR3 loop reads CASSSYGAGGSYEQYF. As DNA, the CDR3 is TGTGCCAGCAGTTCCTACGGCGCAGGGGGCTCCTACGAGCAGTACTTC.